This entry describes one T cell receptor (beta chain). The antigen remains undetermined. Its ends do not fully match the called genes, so a read error is possible. The sample originates from a study of CD8+ T cells in alopecia areata. Study-level findings and limits: Lesional scalp displayed greater clonality than normal scalp, most notably in alopecia totalis/universalis.

Extracted from the samples, RNA was reverse transcribed into cDNA to serve as the sequencing template. Profiled with immunoSEQ multiplex PCR; TCRdb holds only in-frame clones, not every one. The data hold about 140,000 clones, with approximately 49% observed a single time. The receptor was isolated from a human donor with alopecia areata. Specimen: CD4+ T cells sorted from blood, collected at week 0.

The DNA for the CDR3 is TGTGCCAGCAGTTACCAGTCACCTAGCGGCTCGAACACCCGGGAGCTGTTTTTT. Protein: CASSYQSPSGSNTRELFF. The V gene is TRBV6-8, the J gene TRBJ2-2; TRBD2 matches at 7 bases. The CDR3 covers 18 residues. The germline CDR1 and CDR2 sequences are MNHGY and SAAAGT.